The next 5 T cell receptor beta chains were all read from a single sample in a study of T-cell reconstitution after alpha-beta-depleted transplantation in children. The library targeted TCRbeta and was prepared with unique molecular identifiers. TCRdb processed the PCR reads anew with MiXCR; each CDR3 protein has one entry. The repertoire has about 460,000 distinct CDR3 sequences, 10% of them found once; the top ten carry about 2.1%. The sequences come from PBMCs, collected before TCRalphabeta/CD19-depleted stem cell transplant. These receptors were taken from a child aged 2-15 years with inherited bone marrow failure, due to receive a stem cell transplant.

This clonotype was counted only a few times. The chain uses TRBV6-2 or TRBV6-3 and TRBJ2-5, with TRBD2 matching 8 bases. Trimming at V came to 11 bases and at J to 4 bases, leaving 12 bases not matched to a gene. This CDR3 spans 14 amino acids. In germline, CDR1 is MNHEY, CDR2 SVGEGT. The CDR3 sequence: CAGPGREAVETQYF. Here the CDR3 DNA reads TGTGCCGGGCCAGGGCGGGAGGCCGTAGAGACCCAGTACTTC.

Many counts were recorded for this clonotype. The chain joins TRBV7-2 to TRBJ2-7; 11 bases map to TRBD2. V lost 4 bases to trimming and J lost 3 bases; unmatched junction nucleotides: 5. Germline CDR1 reads SGHTA; CDR2 reads FQGNSA. CDR3 length: 15 amino acids. CDR3 sequence: CASSSTSGSFYEQYF. CDR3 sequence (DNA): TGTGCCAGCAGCTCCACTAGCGGGAGTTTCTACGAGCAGTACTTC. Together with reference TRBV7-2 and TRBJ2-7, the CDR3 gives the full variable domain: GAGVSQSPSNKVTEKGKDVELRCDPISGHTALYWYRQSLGQGLEFLIYFQGNSAPDKSGLPSDRFSAERTGGSVSTLTIQRTQQEDSAVYLCASSSTSGSFYEQYFGPGTRLTVT.

This clonotype has more than one count but fewer than ten. V gene TRBV13 combines with J gene TRBJ2-5; 8 bases line up with TRBD1. Trimming took 4 bases from V and 5 from J; bases not matched to a gene: 6. CDR1 is PRHDT, CDR2 FYEKMQ, per germline (reference sequence). The CDR3 is 14 residues long. CDR3 sequence reads: CASSSQDRAETQYF. CDR3 in DNA: TGTGCCAGCAGCTCGCAGGACAGGGCGGAGACCCAGTACTTC. The whole variable domain, filled in from reference TRBV13 and TRBJ2-5, reads AAGVIQSPRHLIKEKRETATLKCYPIPRHDTVYWYQQGPGQDPQFLISFYEKMQSDKGSIPDRFSAQQFSDYHSELNMSSLELGDSALYFCASSSQDRAETQYFGPGTRLLVL.

The chain combines TRBV10-1 with TRBJ2-7, with TRBD2 matching 15 bases. CDR3 length: 18 residues. With 6 bases clipped from V and 4 bases from J, the junction kept 13 bases outside the gene matches. Germline values: CDR1 WNHNN, CDR2 SYGVQD (reference sequence). CDR3 region: CASSPGLAGGPSGYEQYF. DNA for the CDR3: TGCGCCAGCAGCCCAGGACTAGCGGGAGGGCCCTCTGGTTACGAGCAGTACTTC.

The table lists this clonotype with a few counts. The chain uses TRBV15 and TRBJ1-1, with D hard to call. Per germline, CDR1 LNHNV and CDR2 YYDKDF (reference sequence). Trimming removed 6 bases from V and 1 base from J, with 9 bases in between. The CDR3 is 13 amino acids. The CDR3 loop reads CATRVLGNTEAFF. The CDR3 DNA follows: TGTGCCACCAGGGTCCTCGGGAACACTGAAGCTTTCTTT.